This TCR beta chain was profiled in a study of blood T cell repertoires in COVID-19. Across the whole study: Samples came from the United States, Italy and Spain, spanning acute and convalescent COVID-19. T cells, B-cell-depleted T cells, or PBMCs supplied cDNA or gDNA.

Per the study methods: Reference gene primer amplification gave nucleated cell count estimates. Assay: immunoSEQ multiplex PCR; the TCRdb copy retains only in-frame clones and omits some. The V and J calls and clone size come from that table; D and trimming were worked out from the DNA. The table has about 230,000 clones, 65% to 85% seen once; the top ten hold 7.9%. Germline CDR1 is SGHDN and CDR2 is FVKESK. The CDR3 has 17 amino acids. J was trimmed by 5 bases and V by 0 bases; bases with no gene match: 12. The rearrangement uses TRBV14 and TRBJ2-5; 7 bases map to TRBD1. The sequenced sample was peripheral blood. The sequence was collected from a woman of 80 years or more with acute or convalescent COVID-19. The CDR3 region has the DNA TGTGCCAGCAGCCAAGATACAGGGGCGAGAGCATTGGAGACCCAGTACTTC. It is translated as CASSQDTGARALETQYF.